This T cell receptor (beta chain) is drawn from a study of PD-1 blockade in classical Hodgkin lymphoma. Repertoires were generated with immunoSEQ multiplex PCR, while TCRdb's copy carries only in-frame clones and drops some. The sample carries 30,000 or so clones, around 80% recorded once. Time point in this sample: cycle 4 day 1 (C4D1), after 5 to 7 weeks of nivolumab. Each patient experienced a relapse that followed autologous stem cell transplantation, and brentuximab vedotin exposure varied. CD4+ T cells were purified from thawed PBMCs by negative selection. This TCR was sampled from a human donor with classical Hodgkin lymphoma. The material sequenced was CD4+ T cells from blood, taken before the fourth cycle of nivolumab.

CDR3 sequence (DNA): TGTGCCAGCAGTGAAGGAGGGGGGGCCAACGTCCTGACTTTC. This gives the protein CASSEGGGANVLTF. The V call is TRBV6-1, the J call TRBJ2-6; a possible D gene is TRBD2 (5 bases). The CDR3 length is 14 residues. Germline loops: CDR1 MNHNS, CDR2 SASEGT. The V end was cut by 1 base, the J end by 4 bases, with 5 bases between.